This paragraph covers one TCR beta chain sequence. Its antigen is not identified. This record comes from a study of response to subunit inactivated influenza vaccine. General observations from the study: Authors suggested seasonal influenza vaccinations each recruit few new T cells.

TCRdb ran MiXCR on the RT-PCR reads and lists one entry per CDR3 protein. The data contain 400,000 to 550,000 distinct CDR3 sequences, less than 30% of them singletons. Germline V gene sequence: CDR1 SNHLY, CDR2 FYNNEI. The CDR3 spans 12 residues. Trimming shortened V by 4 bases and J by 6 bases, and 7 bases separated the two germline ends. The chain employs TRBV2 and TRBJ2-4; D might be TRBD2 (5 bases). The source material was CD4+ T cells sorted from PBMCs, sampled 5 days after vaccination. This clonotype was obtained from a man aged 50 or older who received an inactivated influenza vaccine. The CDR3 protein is CASSVEGNIQYF. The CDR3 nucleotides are TGTGCCAGCAGTGTAGAGGGAAACATTCAGTACTTC.